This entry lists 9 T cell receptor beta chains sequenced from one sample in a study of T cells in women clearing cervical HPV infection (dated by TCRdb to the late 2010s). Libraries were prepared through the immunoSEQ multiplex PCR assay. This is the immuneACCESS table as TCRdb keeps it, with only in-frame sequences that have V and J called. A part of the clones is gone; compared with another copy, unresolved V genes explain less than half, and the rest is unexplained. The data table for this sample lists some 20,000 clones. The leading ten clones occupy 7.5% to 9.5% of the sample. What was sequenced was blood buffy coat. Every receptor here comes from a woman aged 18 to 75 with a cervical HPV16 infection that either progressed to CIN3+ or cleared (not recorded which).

The sequenced part of the CDR3 DNA is TGTGCCAGCTCACCAACCATGGGCGGC. This encodes CASSPTMGG. The full CDR3 protein is CASSPTMGGYTF. The chain is built from TRBV18 and TRBJ1-2; D gene uncertain. The read is 3 residues too short to cover the CDR3 end, so that end is filled in from the germline J gene. The CDR3 has 12 residues. The germline CDR1 and CDR2 sequences are KGHSH and LQKENI.

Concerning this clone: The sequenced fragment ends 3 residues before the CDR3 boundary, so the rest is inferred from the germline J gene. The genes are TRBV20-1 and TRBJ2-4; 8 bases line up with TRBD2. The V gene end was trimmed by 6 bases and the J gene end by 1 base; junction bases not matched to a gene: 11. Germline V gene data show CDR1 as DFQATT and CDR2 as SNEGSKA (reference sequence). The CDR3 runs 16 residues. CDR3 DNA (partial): TGCAGTGCAGAAAAATCGAGCGGGGGTGCCAAAAACATT. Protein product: CSAEKSSGGAKNI. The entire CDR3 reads CSAEKSSGGAKNIQYF.

Partial CDR3 DNA: TGCAGCGTTGGGGGGGTGGATGGC. This codes for CSVGGVDG. The complete CDR3 sequence is CSVGGVDGYTF. The V gene is TRBV29-1, the J gene TRBJ1-2; a weak D match, TRBD1 (5 bases). Read coverage stops 3 residues before the CDR3 terminus; the germline J gene supplies the remainder. The ends were cut back, 4 bases at V and 6 bases at J, with 9 bases in the middle. The length of the CDR3 is 11 residues. The germline V gene encodes CDR1 SQVTM and CDR2 ANQGSEA.

The CDR3 is CASSLASEDTQYF. The DNA read from the CDR3 is TGCGCCAGCAGCCTGGCTTCAGAGGATACG. The chain joins TRBV5-1 to TRBJ2-3; unclear D gene. The CDR3 end is not reached by the read, which stops 3 residues before it; the germline J gene fills it in. From germline, CDR1 is SGHRS and CDR2 YFSETQ. CDR3 length: 13 amino acids. The ends were cut back, 4 bases at V and 6 bases at J, with 12 bases in the middle.

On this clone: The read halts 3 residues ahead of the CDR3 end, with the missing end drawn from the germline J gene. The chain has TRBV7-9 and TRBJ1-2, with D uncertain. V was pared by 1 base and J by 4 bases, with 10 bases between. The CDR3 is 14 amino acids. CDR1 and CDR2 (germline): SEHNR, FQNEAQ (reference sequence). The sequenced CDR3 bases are TGTGCCAGCAGCTTAGGCGGCGAACCCTATGGC. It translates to CASSLGGEPYG. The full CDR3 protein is CASSLGGEPYGYTF.

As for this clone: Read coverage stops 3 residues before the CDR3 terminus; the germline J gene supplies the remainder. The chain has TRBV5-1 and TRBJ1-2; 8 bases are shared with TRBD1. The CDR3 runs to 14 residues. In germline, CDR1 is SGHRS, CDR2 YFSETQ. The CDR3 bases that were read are TGCGCCAGCAGCTTGGCGGCAGGGGGCGAGGGC. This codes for CASSLAAGGEG. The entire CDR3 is CASSLAAGGEGYTF. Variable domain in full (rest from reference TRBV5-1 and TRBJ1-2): KAGVTQTPRYLIKTRGQQVTLSCSPISGHRSVSWYQQTPGQGLQFLFEYFSETQRNKGNFPGRFSGRQFSNSRSEMNVSTLELGDSALYLCASSLAAGGEGYTFGSGTRLTVV.

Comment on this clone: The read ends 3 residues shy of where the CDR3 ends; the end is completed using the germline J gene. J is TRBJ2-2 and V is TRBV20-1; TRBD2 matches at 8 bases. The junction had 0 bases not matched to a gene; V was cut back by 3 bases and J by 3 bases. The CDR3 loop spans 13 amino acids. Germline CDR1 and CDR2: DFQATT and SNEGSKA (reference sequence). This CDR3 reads CSASGGDTGELFF. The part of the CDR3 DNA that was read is TGCAGTGCTAGCGGGGGGGACACCGGGGAG.

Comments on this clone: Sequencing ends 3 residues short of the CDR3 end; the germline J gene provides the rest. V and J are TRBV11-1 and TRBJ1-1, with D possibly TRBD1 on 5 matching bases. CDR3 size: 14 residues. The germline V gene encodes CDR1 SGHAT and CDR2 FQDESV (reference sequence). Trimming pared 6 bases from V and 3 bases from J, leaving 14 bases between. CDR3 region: CASRPRAKDTEAFF. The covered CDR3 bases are TGTGCCAGCAGACCCAGGGCTAAGGACACTGAA.

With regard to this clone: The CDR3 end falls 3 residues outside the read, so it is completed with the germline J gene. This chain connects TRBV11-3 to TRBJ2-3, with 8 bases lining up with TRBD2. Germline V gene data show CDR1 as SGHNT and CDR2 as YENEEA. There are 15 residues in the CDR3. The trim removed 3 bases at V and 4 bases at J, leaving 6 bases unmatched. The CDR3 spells CASSFPGLVPDTQYF. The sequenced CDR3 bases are TGTGCCAGCAGCTTCCCGGGACTAGTCCCAGATACG.